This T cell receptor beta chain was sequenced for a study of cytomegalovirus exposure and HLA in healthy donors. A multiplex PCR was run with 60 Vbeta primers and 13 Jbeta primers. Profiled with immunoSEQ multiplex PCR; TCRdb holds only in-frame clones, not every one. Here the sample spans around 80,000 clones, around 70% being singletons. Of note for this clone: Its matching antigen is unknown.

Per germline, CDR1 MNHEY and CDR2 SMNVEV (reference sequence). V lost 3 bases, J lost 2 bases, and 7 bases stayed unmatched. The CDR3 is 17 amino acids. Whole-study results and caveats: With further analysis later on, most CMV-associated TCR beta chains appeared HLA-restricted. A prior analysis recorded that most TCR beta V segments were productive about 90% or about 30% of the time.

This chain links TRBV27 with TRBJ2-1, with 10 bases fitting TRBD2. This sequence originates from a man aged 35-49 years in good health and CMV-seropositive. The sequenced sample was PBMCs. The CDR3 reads CASSFPSTSGAYNEQFF. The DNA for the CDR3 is TGTGCCAGCAGTTTTCCCTCCACTAGCGGGGCCTACAATGAGCAGTTCTTC.